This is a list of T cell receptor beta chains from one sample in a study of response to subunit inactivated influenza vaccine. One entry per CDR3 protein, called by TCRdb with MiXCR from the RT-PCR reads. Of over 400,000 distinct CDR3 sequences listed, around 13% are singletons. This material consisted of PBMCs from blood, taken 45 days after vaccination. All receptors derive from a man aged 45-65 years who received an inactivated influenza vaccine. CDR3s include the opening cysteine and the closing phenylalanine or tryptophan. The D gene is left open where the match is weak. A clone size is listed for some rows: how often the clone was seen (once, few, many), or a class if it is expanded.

TGTGCCAGCAGCCCCCCGCGGGGTGGGGGGCCCTACGAGCAGTACTTC	CASSPPRGGGPYEQYF	-	TRBJ2-7	TRBV7-6	-
TGTGCCAGCAGTGGGACTAGCGGGGGGGACTACGAGCAGTACTTC	CASSGTSGGDYEQYF	-	TRBJ2-7	TRBV27	TRBD2
TGCGCCAGCAGCTTGCCTCGGGCTGCGGGGCAAGAGACCCAGTACTTC	CASSLPRAAGQETQYF	-	TRBJ2-5	TRBV5-1	-
TGTGCCAGCAGCTTAGTGGTGGGAGGTTCCGCCTACGAGCAGTACTTC	CASSLVVGGSAYEQYF	-	TRBJ2-7	TRBV7-2	-
TGTGCCAGCAGCTCCGGGACAGGGATGAAGACCCAGTACTTC	CASSSGTGMKTQYF	few	TRBJ2-5	TRBV11-2	TRBD1
TGTGCCAGCATCCGAGGGGGGAGTGGAACCGGGGAGCTGTTTTTT	CASIRGGSGTGELFF	few	TRBJ2-2	TRBV7-9	-
TGTGCCAGCAGTTTGAGGGCTGGGGCCAACGTCCTGACTTTC	CASSLRAGANVLTF	few	TRBJ2-6	TRBV27	-
TGCAGCGCGGGCAGGGGGATTGAGGAGACCCAGTACTTC	CSAGRGIEETQYF	many	TRBJ2-5	TRBV29-1	TRBD1
TGTGCCAGCAGCGCCAGGACTAGCGCCTACAATGAGCAGTTCTTC	CASSARTSAYNEQFF	-	TRBJ2-1	TRBV7-9	TRBD2
TGCAGCGTTGCCCAACAGCAAGACTATGGCTACACCTTC	CSVAQQQDYGYTF	few	TRBJ1-2	TRBV29-1	-
TGTGCCAGCAGCCCCGGGACGGATCCCTACGAGCAGTACTTC	CASSPGTDPYEQYF	-	TRBJ2-7	TRBV5-4	-
TGTGCCAGCAGCTTAGGCGCCGGGTTCTACGAGCAGTACTTC	CASSLGAGFYEQYF	few	TRBJ2-7	TRBV7-2	-
TGCAGTGCTAAGGTGGGGGAGCAGCCCCAGCATTTT	CSAKVGEQPQHF	-	TRBJ1-5	TRBV20-1	-
TGCAGTGTCAGCAGGGGTAGAGATACGCAGTATTTT	CSVSRGRDTQYF	few	TRBJ2-3	TRBV20-1	-
TGCAGTGCCACCGGGATAAGAAGGTCCTATAATTCACCCCTCCACTTT	CSATGIRRSYNSPLHF	-	TRBJ1-6	TRBV20-1	-
TGTGCCACCAGTGAGGGGTCACAAGATACGCAGTATTTT	CATSEGSQDTQYF	few	TRBJ2-3	TRBV24-1	-
TGTGCCAGCAGTACGGGGGGCTCCTACAATGAGCAGTTCTTC	CASSTGGSYNEQFF	many	TRBJ2-1	TRBV25-1	TRBD2
TGCAGCGTGGAGAAGGGGGGAGAGACCCAGTACTTC	CSVEKGGETQYF	few	TRBJ2-5	TRBV29-1	-
TGTGCCATCAGGGGGACGGAAGAGACCCAGTACTTC	CAIRGTEETQYF	-	TRBJ2-5	TRBV10-3	-
TGTGCCAGTAGTACCGTACAGGGGGCCGATCAGCCCCAGCATTTT	CASSTVQGADQPQHF	-	TRBJ1-5	TRBV19	TRBD1
TGTGCCATCAGCCCATTCCGGACAGACTCCTACAATGAGCAGTTCTTC	CAISPFRTDSYNEQFF	few	TRBJ2-1	TRBV10-3	-
TGCAGTGCTAGGCGCAACACCGGGGAGCTGTTTTTT	CSARRNTGELFF	many	TRBJ2-2	TRBV20-1	-
TGTGCCAGCAGTTACTCACAACTCTTGCGCTATGGCTACACCTTC	CASSYSQLLRYGYTF	few	TRBJ1-2	TRBV6-5	-
TGTGCCAGCAGCTTAGCTCCGGGGCCCTCCTACGAGCAGTACTTC	CASSLAPGPSYEQYF	few	TRBJ2-7	TRBV11-2	-
TGCAGTGCTAGCCCCCGTGACCATTTTAGGAACACTGAAGCTTTCTTT	CSASPRDHFRNTEAFF	-	TRBJ1-1	TRBV20-1	-